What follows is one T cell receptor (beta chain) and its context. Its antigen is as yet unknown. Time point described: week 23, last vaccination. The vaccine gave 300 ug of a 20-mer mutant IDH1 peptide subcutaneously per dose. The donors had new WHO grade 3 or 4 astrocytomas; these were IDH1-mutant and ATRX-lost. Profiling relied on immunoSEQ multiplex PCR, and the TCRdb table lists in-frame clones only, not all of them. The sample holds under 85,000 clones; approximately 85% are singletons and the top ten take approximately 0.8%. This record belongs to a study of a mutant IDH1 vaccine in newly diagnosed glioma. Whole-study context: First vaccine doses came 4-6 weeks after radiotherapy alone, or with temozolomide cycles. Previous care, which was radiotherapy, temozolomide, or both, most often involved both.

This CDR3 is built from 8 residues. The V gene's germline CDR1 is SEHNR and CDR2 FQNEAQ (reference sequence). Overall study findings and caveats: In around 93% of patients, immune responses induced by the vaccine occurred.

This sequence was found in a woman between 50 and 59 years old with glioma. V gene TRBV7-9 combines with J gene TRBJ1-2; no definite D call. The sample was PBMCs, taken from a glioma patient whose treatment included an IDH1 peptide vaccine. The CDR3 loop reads CVGDGYTF. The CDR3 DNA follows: TGTGTGGGTGATGGCTACACCTTC. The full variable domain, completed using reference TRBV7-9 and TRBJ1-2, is DTGVSQNPRHKITKRGQNVTFRCDPISEHNRLYWYRQTLGQGPEFLTYFQNEAQLEKSRLLSDRFSAERPKGSFSTLEIQRTEQGDSAMYLCVGDGYTFGSGTRLTVV.